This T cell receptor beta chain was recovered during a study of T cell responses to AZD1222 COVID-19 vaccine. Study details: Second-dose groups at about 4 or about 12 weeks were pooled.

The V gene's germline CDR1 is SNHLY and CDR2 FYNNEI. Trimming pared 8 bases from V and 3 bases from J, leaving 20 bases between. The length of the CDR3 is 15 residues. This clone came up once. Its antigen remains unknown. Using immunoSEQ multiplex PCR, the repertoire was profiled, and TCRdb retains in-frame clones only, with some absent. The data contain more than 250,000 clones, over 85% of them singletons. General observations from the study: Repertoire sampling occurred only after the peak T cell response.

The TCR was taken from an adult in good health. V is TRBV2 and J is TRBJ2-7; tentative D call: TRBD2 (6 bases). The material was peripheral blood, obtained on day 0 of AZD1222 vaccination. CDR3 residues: CASSPHGGMRYEQYF. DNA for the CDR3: TGTGCCAGCTCCCCCCACGGGGGAATGCGCTACGAGCAGTACTTC. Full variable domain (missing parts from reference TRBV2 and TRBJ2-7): EPEVTQTPSHQVTQMGQEVILRCVPISNHLYFYWYRQILGQKVEFLVSFYNNEISEKSEIFDDQFSVERPDGSNFTLKIRSTKLEDSAMYFCASSPHGGMRYEQYFGPGTRLTVT.